This passage covers 9 T cell receptor beta chains from one sample sequenced in a study of graft-versus-host responses after intestinal transplantation. Investigators treated the graft tissue so that it released intraepithelial and lamina propria lymphocytes. Assay: immunoSEQ multiplex PCR; the TCRdb copy retains only in-frame clones and omits some. This sample yields approximately 6,000 clones, of which approximately 69% are seen a single time; about 30% belongs to the top ten. Here the sequenced sample was ileum tissue, taken 306 days after intestinal transplant. These receptors all stem from a human patient who received an intestinal transplant, so some T cells may come from the graft donor.

This chain joins TRBV6-6 and TRBJ1-1; 8 nucleotides match TRBD1. The CDR3 spans 12 residues. CDR1 and CDR2 (germline): MNHNY, SVGAGI (reference sequence). After removal of 8 bases from V and 4 bases from J, the junction contained 3 bases not matched to a gene. The CDR3 nucleotides are TGTGCCAGCGACAGGGGCTTCACTGAAGCTTTCTTT. Translating gives CASDRGFTEAFF.

This rearrangement joins TRBV7-3 to TRBJ2-3, with TRBD2 identical over 8 bases. Germline V gene sequence: CDR1 SGHTA, CDR2 FQGTGA. The V gene end was trimmed by 1 base and the J gene end by 1 base; junction bases not matched to a gene: 1. The CDR3 loop spans 15 amino acids. CDR3 bases: TGTGCCAGCAGCTTAAAAGCGGGGGGCACAGATACGCAGTATTTT. It is translated as CASSLKAGGTDTQYF.

The chain has TRBV7-8 and TRBJ2-3; 12 bases are a match to TRBD1. Looked up from germline, CDR1 is SGHVS and CDR2 is FQNEAQ. The ends lost 5 bases at V and 4 bases at J; junction bases unmatched: 7. The CDR3 covers 16 residues. The DNA of the CDR3 is TGTGCCAGCAGCCACCGGGACAGGGGGCTTGCAGATACGCAGTATTTT. Translation gives CASSHRDRGLADTQYF.

J is TRBJ2-7 and V is TRBV28; D ambiguous. CDR1 and CDR2 (germline): MDHEN, SYDVKM. Trimming cost V 7 bases and J 2 bases, with 18 bases left between them. The length of the CDR3 is 15 residues. CDR3 nucleotides: TGTGCCAGCACCCCTCGTAAGGACGGAGCCTACGAGCAGTACTTC. Its protein product is CASTPRKDGAYEQYF.

V is TRBV28 and J is TRBJ2-7, with D possibly being TRBD2 (5 bases). Germline lookup yields CDR1 MDHEN and CDR2 SYDVKM. This CDR3 region has 10 residues. Trimming removed 8 bases at V and 3 bases at J, with 5 bases between. CDR3 region: CASGSYEQYF. CDR3 nucleotide sequence: TGTGCCAGCGGGAGCTACGAGCAGTACTTC.

This clone was observed a single time. This sequence joins TRBV29-1 and TRBJ1-6, with D possibly TRBD1 on 6 matching bases. V shed 5 bases and J shed 7 bases, with 18 bases lying between them. The CDR3 totals 15 residues. Germline-derived CDR1 and CDR2 are SQVTM and ANQGSEA. Here the CDR3 DNA reads TGCAGCGTTCAGGACAGCGGCCATTTGAATTCACCCCTCCACTTT. Translating gives CSVQDSGHLNSPLHF. Variable domain in full (rest from reference TRBV29-1 and TRBJ1-6): SAVISQKPSRDICQRGTSLTIQCQVDSQVTMMFWYRQQPGQSLTLIATANQGSEATYESGFVIDKFPISRPNLTFSTLTVSNMSPEDSSIYLCSVQDSGHLNSPLHFGNGTRLTVT.

J is TRBJ2-1 and V is TRBV11-1; 8 bases agree with TRBD2. With 4 bases clipped from V and 10 bases from J, the junction kept 6 bases outside the gene matches. Per germline, CDR1 SGHAT and CDR2 FQDESV (reference sequence). This CDR3 has 13 residues. The CDR3 coding sequence is TGTGCCAGCAGCTCCTCCGGCGGGGGGGAGCAGTTCTTC. Protein sequence: CASSSSGGGEQFF.

The chain joins TRBV19 to TRBJ1-5; D is ambiguous. The V and J ends lost 4 bases and 5 bases respectively, with 9 bases between them. Germline loops: CDR1 LNHDA, CDR2 SQIVND (reference sequence). The CDR3 runs to 13 residues. DNA of the CDR3: TGTGCCAGTAGTAAGGACCGTTATCAGCCCCAGCATTTT. It specifies CASSKDRYQPQHF. Drawing the rest from reference TRBV19 and TRBJ1-5, the complete variable domain is DGGITQSPKYLFRKEGQNVTLSCEQNLNHDAMYWYRQDPGQGLRLIYYSQIVNDFQKGDIAEGYSVSREKKESFPLTVTSAQKNPTAFYLCASSKDRYQPQHFGDGTRLSIL.

This chain uses TRBV5-1 with TRBJ2-7; 8 bases are a match to TRBD1. Germline values: CDR1 SGHRS, CDR2 YFSETQ. With V trimmed by 0 bases and J by 3 bases, 5 bases remained unmatched. CDR3 length: 15 residues. The CDR3 is CASSLGGTGLYEQYF. The CDR3 coding sequence is TGCGCCAGCAGCTTGGGTGGGACAGGCCTCTACGAGCAGTACTTC.